A single sample is the source of the 25 T cell receptor beta chains below, sequenced in a study of T cell changes during pregnancy in multiple sclerosis. Measured with immunoSEQ multiplex PCR; TCRdb has only the in-frame clones, and not every one. Among about 50,000 clones listed, around 94% were seen once. Source: CD8+ T cells from peripheral blood mononuclear cells, taken before pregnancy. Receptors originate from a female donor with multiple sclerosis, enrolled in a pregnancy study.

This chain joins TRBV27 and TRBJ2-7; D may be TRBD2 (5 bases). The V gene lost 5 bases and the J gene lost 3 bases, with 8 bases spanning the gap. The CDR3 loop spans 12 amino acids. CDR1 and CDR2 from the germline V gene are MNHEY and SMNVEV (reference sequence). The CDR3: CASSPGNYEQYF. CDR3 DNA: TGTGCCAGCAGTCCGGGGAACTACGAGCAGTACTTC.

The chain uses TRBV28 and TRBJ2-7; D is undetermined. CDR1 is MDHEN and CDR2 is SYDVKM in the germline V gene. Deletions cut 6 bases from V and 1 base from J, with 13 bases between. This CDR3 is 14 amino acids long. CDR3 sequence: CASSLDWNSYEQYF. CDR3 bases: TGTGCCAGCAGCCTAGACTGGAATTCCTACGAGCAGTACTTC.

The chain is built from TRBV10-3 and TRBJ1-1, with D unresolved. Trimming stripped 3 bases from V and 6 bases from J, with 11 bases between. The CDR3 extends over 13 amino acids. CDR1 ENHRY and CDR2 SYGVKD come from the germline V gene. The CDR3 DNA is TGTGCCATCAGTGATATGCTTTCGGCTGAAGCTTTCTTT. Its protein is CAISDMLSAEAFF.

The chain has TRBV7-9 and TRBJ1-3; unclear D gene. In germline, CDR1 is SEHNR, CDR2 FQNEAQ (reference sequence). V was trimmed by 1 base and J by 5 bases, leaving 6 bases between them. The CDR3 has 13 amino acids. The CDR3 loop is CASSLDERNTIYF. The CDR3 bases are TGTGCCAGCAGCTTAGACGAGAGAAACACCATATATTTT.

V is TRBV30 and J is TRBJ1-2; no clear D. CDR1 is GTSNPN, CDR2 SVGIG, per germline (reference sequence). The CDR3 loop spans 14 amino acids. V was clipped by 3 bases and J by 0 bases, with 11 bases between them. The CDR3 nucleotides are TGTGCCTGGAGCGGGTTGGGAGCTAACTATGGCTACACCTTC. It is translated as CAWSGLGANYGYTF.

The chain carries TRBV27 and TRBJ1-5; 7 bases fit TRBD1. The CDR3 length is 15 residues. The V gene end was trimmed by 2 bases and the J gene end by 6 bases; junction bases not matched to a gene: 7. Germline V gives CDR1 MNHEY, CDR2 SMNVEV (reference sequence). CDR3 sequence: CASSLRGGGFQPQHF. The DNA for the CDR3 is TGTGCCAGCAGTTTAAGAGGGGGCGGCTTTCAGCCCCAGCATTTT.

The chain combines TRBV4-1 with TRBJ2-7, with TRBD2 as a possible D gene (6 bases). The germline V and J ends were trimmed by 0 bases and 2 bases, with 14 bases remaining between them. The CDR3 spans 16 residues. Per the germline V gene, CDR1 is MGHRA and CDR2 is YSYEKL. The CDR3 region is CASSQDWGTDTYEQYF. The CDR3 DNA sequence: TGCGCCAGCAGCCAAGATTGGGGGACTGACACCTACGAGCAGTACTTC.

In nucleotides, the CDR3 is TGTGCCAGCAGCTTATCTCTACAGGGGTTAGATACGCAGTATTTT. Amino acids: CASSLSLQGLDTQYF. V usage is TRBV7-9 and J usage is TRBJ2-3, with TRBD1 matching over 7 bases. This CDR3 is 15 amino acids long. V lost 2 bases and J lost 5; bases outside the gene matches: 7. The V gene's germline CDR1 is SEHNR and CDR2 FQNEAQ (reference sequence).

This clone was seen only once. The chain links TRBV7-2 to TRBJ2-1, with 14 bases fitting TRBD2. The CDR3 runs to 19 residues. Germline V gene data show CDR1 as SGHTA and CDR2 as FQGNSA. After removal of 1 base from V and 6 bases from J, the junction contained 11 bases not matched to a gene. The CDR3 spells CASSLVGLAGALTPNEQFF. The CDR3 nucleotides are TGTGCCAGCAGCTTAGTGGGACTAGCGGGGGCCTTAACTCCCAATGAGCAGTTCTTC.

This chain uses TRBV11-2 with TRBJ2-2; the D is unclear. With 6 bases removed from V and 3 bases from J, the gap between germline ends came to 5 bases. The CDR3 has 12 residues. Looked up from germline, CDR1 is SGHAT and CDR2 is FQNNGV. As DNA, the CDR3 is TGTGCCAGCAGACAGTACACCGGGGAGCTGTTTTTT. Protein: CASRQYTGELFF.

CDR3: CASSPWGQGGDTQYF. CDR3 bases: TGTGCCAGCAGCCCATGGGGGCAAGGGGGCGATACGCAGTATTTT. The chain recombines TRBV9 with TRBJ2-3; 7 bases align to TRBD1. The CDR3 extends over 15 amino acids. Germline CDR1 is SGDLS and CDR2 is YYNGEE. Trimming at V came to 4 bases and at J to 6 bases, leaving 11 bases not matched to a gene.

This clone occurred a few times. This chain joins TRBV7-9 and TRBJ2-1; weak D call: TRBD2 (7 bases). CDR1 and CDR2 (germline): SEHNR, FQNEAQ (reference sequence). V shed 5 bases and J shed 3 bases, with 23 bases lying between them. The CDR3 extends over 18 amino acids. The CDR3 DNA reads TGTGCCAGCAGCGAACAGGGAGCAGGGAGGGCCGTCTACAATGAGCAGTTCTTC. Amino acids: CASSEQGAGRAVYNEQFF. The full variable domain, rest sourced from reference TRBV7-9 and TRBJ2-1, is DTGVSQNPRHKITKRGQNVTFRCDPISEHNRLYWYRQTLGQGPEFLTYFQNEAQLEKSRLLSDRFSAERPKGSFSTLEIQRTEQGDSAMYLCASSEQGAGRAVYNEQFFGPGTRLTVL.

The chain has TRBV27 and TRBJ1-1; tentative D call: TRBD1 (5 bases). The length of the CDR3 is 13 residues. The germline CDR1 and CDR2 sequences are MNHEY and SMNVEV (reference sequence). V gave up 5 bases and J gave up 0 bases, with 7 bases separating them. CDR3 sequence (DNA): TGTGCCAGCAGTCCACAGGTGAACACTGAAGCTTTCTTT. Translated, it gives CASSPQVNTEAFF.

The CDR3 region is CASSFGTGTYEQYF. The CDR3 bases are TGTGCCAGCAGCTTCGGGACTGGGACCTACGAGCAGTACTTC. The chain joins TRBV5-6 to TRBJ2-7; TRBD2 is a possible D gene (6 bases). Germline CDR1 reads SGHDT; CDR2 reads YYEEEE. This CDR3 is built from 14 residues. Trimming took off 2 bases at V and 2 bases at J, with 11 bases between the two ends.

The count of this clone is one. J is TRBJ2-1 and V is TRBV4-1, with D perhaps TRBD2 (7 bases). The V gene lost 4 bases and the J gene lost 6 bases, with 10 bases spanning the gap. The CDR3 spans 13 residues. Germline lookup yields CDR1 MGHRA and CDR2 YSYEKL. CDR3: CASSRGGANEQFF. The CDR3 nucleotides are TGCGCCAGCAGCCGGGGGGGGGCCAATGAGCAGTTCTTC.

The chain couples TRBV2 to TRBJ2-5; possibly TRBD2 for D (6 bases). Trimming left V 6 bases short and J 4 bases short, with 18 bases between. Germline values: CDR1 SNHLY, CDR2 FYNNEI. The length of the CDR3 is 15 residues. CDR3 loop: CASRAEAAGRETQYF. CDR3 bases: TGTGCCAGCAGGGCGGAAGCGGCGGGGAGAGAGACCCAGTACTTC.

The chain joins TRBV29-1 to TRBJ2-1; 9 bases line up with TRBD1. Germline CDR1 reads SQVTM; CDR2 reads ANQGSEA. V shed 6 bases, J shed 4 bases, and the junction held 4 bases outside the gene matches. The CDR3 has 13 amino acids. The CDR3 here is CSVGTGRYNEQFF. In DNA form, the CDR3 reads TGCAGCGTGGGGACAGGGCGATACAATGAGCAGTTCTTC.

V and J are TRBV21-1 and TRBJ2-3; the table assigns TRBD2, which was not confirmed against the DNA. TRBV21-1 represents a pseudogene. The CDR3 length is 18 residues. CDR3 in DNA: TGTGCCAGCAGCAAAGCTAGGTGGGGACTAGCGGGAGAGGATACGCAGTATTTT. It translates to CASSKARWGLAGEDTQYF.

This clone is labeled medium-sized (0.01 to 0.1%). The V gene is TRBV6-4, the J gene TRBJ2-2, with D hard to call. CDR1 is MRHNA, CDR2 SNTAGT, per germline. The CDR3 runs 16 residues. V lost 0 bases and J lost 0, with 8 bases in between. CDR3 DNA: TGTGCCAGCAGTGACTCGGCAGGATCGAACACCGGGGAGCTGTTTTTT. This gives the protein CASSDSAGSNTGELFF.

The chain recombines TRBV5-4 with TRBJ2-3; D possibly corresponds to TRBD2 (6 bases). Trimming removed 5 bases from V and 0 bases from J, with 13 bases in between. This CDR3 is 15 amino acids long. The germline V gene encodes CDR1 SGHNT and CDR2 YYREEE (reference sequence). The CDR3 protein is CASSSSGLSTDTQYF. The CDR3 region has the DNA TGTGCCAGCAGTTCGAGCGGGCTTAGCACAGATACGCAGTATTTT.

This clone was counted once. The rearrangement links TRBV2 to TRBJ2-2; possible D gene TRBD2, 6 bases. V was clipped by 4 bases and J by 0 bases, with 9 bases between them. The CDR3 runs 15 residues. Per the germline V gene, CDR1 is SNHLY and CDR2 is FYNNEI. CDR3 amino acids: CASSGLDTNTGELFF. CDR3 nucleotide sequence: TGTGCCAGCAGTGGACTAGATACGAACACCGGGGAGCTGTTTTTT.

The chain links TRBV25-1 to TRBJ2-3, with TRBD1 as a possible D gene (6 bases). Germline lookup yields CDR1 MGHDK and CDR2 SYGVNS. The CDR3 has 10 residues. The CDR3 loop is CAAGADTQYF. The CDR3 DNA reads TGTGCGGCAGGGGCGGATACGCAGTATTTT.

This clone was detected only once. V gene TRBV5-1 combines with J gene TRBJ1-1; D uncertain. Trimming left V 5 bases short and J 5 bases short, with 13 bases between. The length of the CDR3 is 13 residues. From germline, CDR1 is SGHRS and CDR2 YFSETQ. The CDR3 spells CASRPTAGTEAFF. CDR3 DNA sequence: TGCGCCAGCAGACCGACTGCGGGGACTGAAGCTTTCTTT.

This clone was detected once. The chain combines TRBV5-1 with TRBJ1-5; perhaps TRBD1 as D (6 bases). V was trimmed by 4 bases and J by 6 bases, leaving 11 bases between them. Germline V CDR1 and CDR2: SGHRS, YFSETQ. The CDR3 runs 13 residues. CDR3 sequence (DNA): TGCGCCAGCAGCCCGATAGGGGGTCAGCCCCAGCATTTT. Amino acids: CASSPIGGQPQHF.

The chain joins TRBV2 to TRBJ2-1, with 9 bases that match TRBD1. Trimming removed 5 bases from V and 7 bases from J; junction bases left unmatched: 18. Germline V gene sequence: CDR1 SNHLY, CDR2 FYNNEI. The CDR3 contains 18 residues. The CDR3: CASSWGEPGTGNGNEQFF. The CDR3 region has the DNA TGTGCCAGCAGTTGGGGGGAACCCGGGACAGGGAATGGAAATGAGCAGTTCTTC.